This TCR beta chain was retrieved from a study of Graves' ophthalmopathy and Graves' hyperthyroidism. To note about this clonotype: The antigen is unknown.

Researchers turned away patients with other autoimmune diseases, uncontrolled infections, pregnancy or lactation. Study-level findings and limits: Sensitivity of under 71% and specificity of approximately 72% were achieved by the model that predicted ophthalmopathy progression. In blood, most expanded thyroid clonotypes above 0.001 frequency were also detected.

For repertoire sequencing, the TCR beta CDR3 regions were amplified from RNA transcripts. HTBI primers primed a first-round RT-PCR, and a second-round multiplex PCR followed. TCRdb reanalysed the multiplex PCR reads using MiXCR and keeps one entry per CDR3 protein. The sample has about 740,000 distinct CDR3 sequences, roughly 41% seen once. Trimming shortened V by 4 bases and J by 3 bases, and 6 bases separated the two germline ends. Germline V gene lookup returns CDR1 MGHDK and CDR2 SYGVNS. The CDR3 is made up of 13 amino acids. The sequence derives from an adult man with Graves' ophthalmopathy. The V call is TRBV25-1, the J call TRBJ2-2; D uncertain. The material sequenced was peripheral blood. The CDR3 DNA is TGTGCCAGCAGTGGGTTTGACACCGGGGAGCTGTTTTTT. Its protein is CASSGFDTGELFF.